This passage covers 9 T cell receptor beta chains from one sample sequenced in a study of CD4+ T cells in melanoma. Measured with immunoSEQ multiplex PCR; TCRdb has only the in-frame clones, and not every one. This table has under 10,000 clones, roughly 80% appearing once. The sequencing input was cells from a culture (not recorded whether cultured in vitro). The origin of the receptors is a human donor with melanoma.

This chain links TRBV9 with TRBJ1-1; D unclear. Trimming removed 4 bases from V and 0 bases from J, with 10 bases in between. CDR1 is SGDLS, CDR2 YYNGEE, per germline. The CDR3 consists of 14 residues. CDR3 amino acids: CASSRSGLNTEAFF. CDR3 nucleotide sequence: TGTGCCAGCAGCCGTAGCGGATTGAACACTGAAGCTTTCTTT.

The CDR3 protein is CASRAGTGGIEQYF. The CDR3 bases are TGTGCCAGCAGGGCCGGGACAGGGGGAATCGAGCAGTACTTC. The V and J genes are TRBV6-5 and TRBJ2-7; 11 nucleotides agree with TRBD1. This CDR3 region has 14 residues. The germline V gene encodes CDR1 MNHEY and CDR2 SVGAGI. Trimming cost V 6 bases and J 6 bases; bases outside gene matches: 7.

V usage is TRBV5-1 and J usage is TRBJ1-1, with D maybe TRBD1 (5 bases). This CDR3 is 14 amino acids long. CDR1 SGHRS and CDR2 YFSETQ come from the germline V gene. V was cut by 0 bases and J by 1 base, with 7 bases left in between. Here the CDR3 DNA reads TGCGCCAGCAGCTTGGCGGGGCAGAACACTGAAGCTTTCTTT. It encodes CASSLAGQNTEAFF.

This chain uses TRBV7-3 with TRBJ1-1; D ambiguous. Germline CDR1 SGHTA, CDR2 FQGTGA. This CDR3 comprises 13 residues. Deletions cut 2 bases from V and 1 base from J, with 5 bases between. The CDR3 nucleotides are TGTGCCAGCAGCTTATCCGGGAACACTGAAGCTTTCTTT. Its translation: CASSLSGNTEAFF.

This clone was seen a handful of times. The rearrangement joins TRBV7-9 to TRBJ1-4, with D unresolved. CDR3 length: 14 amino acids. V lost 3 bases and J 3 bases, leaving 8 bases between the germline ends. Looked up from germline, CDR1 is SEHNR and CDR2 is FQNEAQ (reference sequence). The CDR3 nucleotides read TGTGCCAGCAGCTTGATATCCCCTAATGAAAAACTGTTTTTT. Translated, it gives CASSLISPNEKLFF.

The CDR3 DNA is TGTGCCAGCAGCTTGGATAATGGGAGGGGAAACACCATATATTTT. Encoded protein: CASSLDNGRGNTIYF. The chain has TRBV5-5 and TRBJ1-3; no firm D call. V lost 0 bases to trimming and J lost 4 bases, with 11 bases between them. Looked up from germline, CDR1 is SGHKS and CDR2 is YYEKEE (reference sequence). The CDR3 totals 15 residues.

This chain links TRBV7-8 with TRBJ1-1, with D hard to call. The germline CDR1 and CDR2 sequences are SGHVS and FQNEAQ. CDR3 length: 14 amino acids. Trimming removed 1 base from V and 3 bases from J, with 9 bases in between. CDR3 nucleotide sequence: TGTGCCAGCAGCTTAGATTGGCAGGACACTGAAGCTTTCTTT. Protein: CASSLDWQDTEAFF.

This clone appeared a few times. CDR3 in DNA: TGCGCCAGCAGCCCTCCGGACGCACATGAGCAGTTCTTC. Amino acid sequence: CASSPPDAHEQFF. V and J are TRBV5-1 and TRBJ2-1; D uncertain. Germline assignment: CDR1 SGHRS and CDR2 YFSETQ. The CDR3 sequence is 13 residues long. Between the trimmed V and J ends, which lost 4 bases and 8 bases, there was a span of 13 bases.

The rearrangement joins TRBV6-4 to TRBJ1-1; D ambiguous. The V gene lost 7 bases and the J gene lost 0 bases, with 21 bases spanning the gap. The CDR3 runs to 17 residues. The germline CDR1 and CDR2 sequences are MRHNA and SNTAGT. CDR3 in amino acids: CASISPRNSRMNTEAFF. In DNA, the CDR3 is TGTGCCAGCATCTCCCCCAGGAACAGCCGCATGAACACTGAAGCTTTCTTT.